This record looks at one T cell receptor (beta chain) sequence and its context. The sample originates from a study of cytomegalovirus exposure and HLA in healthy donors. The CDR3 is 14 residues long. V was cut by 3 bases and J by 3 bases, with 9 bases left in between. Germline V CDR1 and CDR2: MNHEY, SMNVEV (reference sequence). Both 60 Vbeta primers and 13 Jbeta primers went into the PCR. TCRdb's table, derived via immunoSEQ multiplex PCR, lists solely in-frame clones and lacks some. Found here are about 100,000 clones, roughly 72% of them singletons; the top ten hold about 5%. Sequencing was done on a sample of PBMCs. This chain joins TRBV27 and TRBJ1-5; tentative D call: TRBD1 (5 bases). This clonotype was obtained from a woman aged 18-35 years in good health and CMV-seropositive. CDR3 nucleotides: TGTGCCAGCAGTTTTGGAGGGGTCAATCAGCCCCAGCATTTT. It encodes CASSFGGVNQPQHF.